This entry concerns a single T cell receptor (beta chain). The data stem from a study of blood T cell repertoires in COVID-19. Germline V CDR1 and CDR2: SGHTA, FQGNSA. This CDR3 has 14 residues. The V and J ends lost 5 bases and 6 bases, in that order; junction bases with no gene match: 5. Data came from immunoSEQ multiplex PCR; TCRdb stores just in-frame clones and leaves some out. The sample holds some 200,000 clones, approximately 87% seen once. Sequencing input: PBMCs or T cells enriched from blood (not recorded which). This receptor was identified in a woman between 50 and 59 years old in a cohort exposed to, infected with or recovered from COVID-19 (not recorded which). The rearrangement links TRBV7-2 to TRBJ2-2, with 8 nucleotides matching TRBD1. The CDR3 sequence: CASSRTTGAGELFF. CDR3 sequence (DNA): TGTGCCAGCAGCCGCACGACAGGGGCCGGGGAGCTGTTTTTT. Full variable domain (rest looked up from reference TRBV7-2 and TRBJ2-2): GAGVSQSPSNKVTEKGKDVELRCDPISGHTALYWYRQSLGQGLEFLIYFQGNSAPDKSGLPSDRFSAERTGGSVSTLTIQRTQQEDSAVYLCASSRTTGAGELFFGEGSRLTVL.